What follows are 5 T cell receptor beta chains derived from one specimen sequenced in a study of T-cell memory formation after mild COVID-19. One entry per CDR3 protein, called by TCRdb with MiXCR from the 5' RACE reads. The sample records about 610,000 distinct CDR3 sequences, about 18% being singletons. The sequencing input was PBMCs or a T cell subset sorted from them (not recorded which). Every receptor here comes from an adult woman who had mild COVID-19 (a few samples of this study predate the infection). Cell type and time point are not known.

This clonotype has more than one count but fewer than ten. This chain connects TRBV30 to TRBJ2-7; the D is unclear. The CDR3 has 13 amino acids. CDR1 GTSNPN and CDR2 SVGIG come from the germline V gene (reference sequence). Trimming pared 5 bases from V and 2 bases from J, leaving 13 bases between. This chain's CDR3 is CAWSLGGAYEQYF. In DNA, the CDR3 is TGTGCCTGGTCTCTGGGTGGGGCCTACGAGCAGTACTTC.

Regarding this clonotype: A read error may produce the germline difference seen at one junction end. This chain links TRBV4-2 with TRBJ2-3, with D possibly matching TRBD2 (6 bases). The CDR3 consists of 14 residues. Germline CDR1 is LGHNA and CDR2 is YNFKEQ. The CDR3 region is CASSQELGGTGHFF. As DNA, the CDR3 is TGTGCCAGCAGCCAAGAATTGGGCGGGACTGGGCACTTTTTT.

This clonotype has a count of ten or more. This chain links TRBV4-2 with TRBJ2-1, with 7 bases lining up with TRBD1. Germline assignment: CDR1 LGHNA and CDR2 YNFKEQ. The CDR3 is made up of 15 amino acids. V shed 8 bases and J 5 bases; nucleotides not matched to a gene: 12. CDR3 nucleotides: TGTGCCAGCGGAAAGGTAGGGGGCAACGACAATGAGCAGTTCTTC. Encoded protein: CASGKVGGNDNEQFF.

This clonotype has only a few counts. The chain has TRBV28 and TRBJ2-5; a possible D gene is TRBD1 (7 bases). The CDR3 is 15 residues long. Trimming took off 5 bases at V and 1 base at J, with 14 bases between the two ends. Germline-derived CDR1 and CDR2 are MDHEN and SYDVKM. CDR3 protein: CASSPRGESQETQYF. The CDR3 nucleotides are TGTGCCAGCAGTCCCAGGGGGGAAAGCCAAGAGACCCAGTACTTC.

The V and J genes are TRBV24-1 and TRBJ2-5; 7 bases are shared with TRBD2. CDR1 and CDR2 (germline): KGHDR, SFDVKD. Unmatched junction bases numbered 5, after V lost 3 bases and J lost 2 bases. The CDR3 is made up of 15 amino acids. CDR3 sequence (DNA): TGTGCCACCAGTGATCCCACGGGACTACAAGAGACCCAGTACTTC. Its protein is CATSDPTGLQETQYF.